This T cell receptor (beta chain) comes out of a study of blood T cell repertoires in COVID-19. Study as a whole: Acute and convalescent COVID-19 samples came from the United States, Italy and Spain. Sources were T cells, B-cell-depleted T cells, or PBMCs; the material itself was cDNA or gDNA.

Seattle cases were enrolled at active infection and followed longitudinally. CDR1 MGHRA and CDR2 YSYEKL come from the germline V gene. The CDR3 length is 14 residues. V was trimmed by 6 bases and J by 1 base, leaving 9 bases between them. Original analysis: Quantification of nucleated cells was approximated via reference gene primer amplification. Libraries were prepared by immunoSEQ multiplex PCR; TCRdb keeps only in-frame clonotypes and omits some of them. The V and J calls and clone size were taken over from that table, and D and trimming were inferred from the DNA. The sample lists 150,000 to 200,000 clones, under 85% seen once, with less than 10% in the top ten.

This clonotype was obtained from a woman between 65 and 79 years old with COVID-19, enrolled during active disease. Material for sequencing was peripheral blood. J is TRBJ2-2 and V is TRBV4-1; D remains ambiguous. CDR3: CASSILMNTGELFF. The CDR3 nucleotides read TGCGCCAGCAGTATCCTAATGAACACCGGGGAGCTGTTTTTT.